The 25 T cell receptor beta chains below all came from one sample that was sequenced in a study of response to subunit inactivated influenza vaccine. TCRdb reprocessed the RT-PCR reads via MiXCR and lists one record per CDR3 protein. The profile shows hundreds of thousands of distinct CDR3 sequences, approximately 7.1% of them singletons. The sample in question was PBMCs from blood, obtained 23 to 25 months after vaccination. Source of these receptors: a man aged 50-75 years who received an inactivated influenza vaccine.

CDR3 sequence reads: CSAKWGSSPLHF. For the CDR3, the DNA is TGCAGTGCCAAATGGGGCTCCTCACCCCTCCACTTT. This rearrangement joins TRBV20-1 to TRBJ1-6; TRBD1 is a possible D gene (5 bases). Trimming took 6 bases from V and 10 from J, leaving 13 bases between them. Germline lookup yields CDR1 DFQATT and CDR2 SNEGSKA (reference sequence). The CDR3 consists of 12 residues.

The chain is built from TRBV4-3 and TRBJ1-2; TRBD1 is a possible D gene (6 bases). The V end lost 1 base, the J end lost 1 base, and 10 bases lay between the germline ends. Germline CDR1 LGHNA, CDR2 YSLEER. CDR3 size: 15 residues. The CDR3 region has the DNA TGCGCCAGCAGCCAAGTGGCAGGGGTTAACTATGGCTACACCTTC. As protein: CASSQVAGVNYGYTF.

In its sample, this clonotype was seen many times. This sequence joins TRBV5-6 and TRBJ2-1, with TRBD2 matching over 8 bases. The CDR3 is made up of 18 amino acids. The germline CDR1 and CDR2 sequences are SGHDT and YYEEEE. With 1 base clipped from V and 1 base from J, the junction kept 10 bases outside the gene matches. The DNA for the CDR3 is TGTGCCAGCAGCTTGCCCACCGCGACTAGCGCATCCTACAATGAGCAGTTCTTC. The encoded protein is CASSLPTATSASYNEQFF.

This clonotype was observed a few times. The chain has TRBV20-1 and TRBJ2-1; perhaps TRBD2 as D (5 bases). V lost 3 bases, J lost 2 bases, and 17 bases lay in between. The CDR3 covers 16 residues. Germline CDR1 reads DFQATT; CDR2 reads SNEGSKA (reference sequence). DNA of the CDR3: TGCAGTGCTAGCCCGTTTCCGGGAATCACCTACAATGAGCAGTTCTTC. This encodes CSASPFPGITYNEQFF.

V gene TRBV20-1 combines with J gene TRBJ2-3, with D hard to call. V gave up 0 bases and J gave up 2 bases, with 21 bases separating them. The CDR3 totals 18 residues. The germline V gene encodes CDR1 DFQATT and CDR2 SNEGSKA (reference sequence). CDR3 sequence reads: CSARDPVGQTIFTDTQYF. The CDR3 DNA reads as TGCAGTGCTAGAGACCCCGTAGGGCAGACGATCTTCACAGATACGCAGTATTTT.

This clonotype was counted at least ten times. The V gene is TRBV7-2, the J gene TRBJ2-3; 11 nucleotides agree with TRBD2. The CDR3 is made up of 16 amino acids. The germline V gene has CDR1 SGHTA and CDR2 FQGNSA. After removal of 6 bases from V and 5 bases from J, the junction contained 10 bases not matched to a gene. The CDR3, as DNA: TGTGCCAGCAGAGCTACTAGCGGGGGTTTAATAGATACGCAGTATTTT. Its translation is CASRATSGGLIDTQYF.

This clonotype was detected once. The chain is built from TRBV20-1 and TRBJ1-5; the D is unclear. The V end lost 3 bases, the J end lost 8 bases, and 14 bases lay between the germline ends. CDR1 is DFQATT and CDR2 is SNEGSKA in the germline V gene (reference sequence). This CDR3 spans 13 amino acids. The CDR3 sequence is CSASWWANEPQHF. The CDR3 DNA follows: TGCAGTGCTAGTTGGTGGGCGAATGAGCCCCAGCATTTT.

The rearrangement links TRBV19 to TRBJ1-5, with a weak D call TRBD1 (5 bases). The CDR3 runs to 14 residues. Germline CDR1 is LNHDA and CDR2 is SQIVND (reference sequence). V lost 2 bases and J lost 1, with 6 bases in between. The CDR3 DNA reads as TGTGCCAGTAGTATATGGGACAGCAATCAGCCCCAGCATTTT. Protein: CASSIWDSNQPQHF. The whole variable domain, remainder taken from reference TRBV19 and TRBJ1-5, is DGGITQSPKYLFRKEGQNVTLSCEQNLNHDAMYWYRQDPGQGLRLIYYSQIVNDFQKGDIAEGYSVSREKKESFPLTVTSAQKNPTAFYLCASSIWDSNQPQHFGDGTRLSIL.

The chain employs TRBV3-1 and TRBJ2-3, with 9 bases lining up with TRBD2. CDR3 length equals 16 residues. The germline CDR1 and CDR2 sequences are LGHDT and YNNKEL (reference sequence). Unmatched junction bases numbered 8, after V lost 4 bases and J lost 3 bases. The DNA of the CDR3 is TGTGCCAGCAGCCTTAGCGGGAGTGCCCGGACAGATACGCAGTATTTT. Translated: CASSLSGSARTDTQYF.

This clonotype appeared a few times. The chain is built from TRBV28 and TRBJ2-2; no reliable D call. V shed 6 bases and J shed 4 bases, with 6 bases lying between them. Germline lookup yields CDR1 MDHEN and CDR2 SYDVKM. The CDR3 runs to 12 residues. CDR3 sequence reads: CASRQVTGELFF. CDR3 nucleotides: TGTGCCAGCAGGCAGGTCACCGGGGAGCTGTTTTTT.

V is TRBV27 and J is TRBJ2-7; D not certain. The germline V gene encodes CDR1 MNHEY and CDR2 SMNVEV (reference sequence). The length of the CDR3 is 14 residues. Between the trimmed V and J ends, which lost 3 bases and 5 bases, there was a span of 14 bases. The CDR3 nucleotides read TGTGCCAGCAGTTTGGTCGGTACCGTCAACGAGCAGTACTTC. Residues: CASSLVGTVNEQYF.

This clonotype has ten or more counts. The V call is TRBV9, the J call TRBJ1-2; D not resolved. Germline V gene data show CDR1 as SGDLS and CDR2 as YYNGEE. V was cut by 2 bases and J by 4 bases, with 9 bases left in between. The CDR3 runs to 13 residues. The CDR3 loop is CASSVGVSYGYTF. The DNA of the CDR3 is TGTGCCAGCAGCGTTGGGGTTAGCTATGGCTACACCTTC.

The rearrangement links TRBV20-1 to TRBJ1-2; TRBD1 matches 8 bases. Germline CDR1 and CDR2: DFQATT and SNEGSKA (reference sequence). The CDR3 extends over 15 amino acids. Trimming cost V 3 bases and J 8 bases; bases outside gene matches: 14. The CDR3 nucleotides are TGCAGTGCTAGGGCGCCGGGACAGGCCCCCGGGGGCTACACCTTC. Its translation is CSARAPGQAPGGYTF.

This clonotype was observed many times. This CDR3 reads CASSQDLTRGSDTQYF. The CDR3 nucleotides are TGTGCCAGCAGCCAAGATCTAACTAGAGGGTCAGATACGCAGTATTTT. The V call is TRBV4-2, the J call TRBJ2-3, with a tentative D call TRBD2 (5 bases). The germline V gene encodes CDR1 LGHNA and CDR2 YNFKEQ. CDR3 length equals 16 residues. Trimming removed 0 bases at V and 4 bases at J, with 14 bases between.

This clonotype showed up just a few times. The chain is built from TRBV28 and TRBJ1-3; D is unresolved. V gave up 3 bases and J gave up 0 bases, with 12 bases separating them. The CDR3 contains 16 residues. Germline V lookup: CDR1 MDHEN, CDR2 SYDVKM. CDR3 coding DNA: TGTGCCAGCAGTTTTAAATTGGGATCCTCTGGAAACACCATATATTTT. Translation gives CASSFKLGSSGNTIYF.

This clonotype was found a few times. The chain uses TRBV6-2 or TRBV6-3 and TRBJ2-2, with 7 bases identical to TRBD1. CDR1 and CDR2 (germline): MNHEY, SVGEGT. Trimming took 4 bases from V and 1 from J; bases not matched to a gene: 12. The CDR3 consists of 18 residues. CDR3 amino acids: CASSSWWDRDLNTGELFF. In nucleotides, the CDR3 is TGTGCCAGCAGTTCATGGTGGGACAGAGACTTGAACACCGGGGAGCTGTTTTTT.

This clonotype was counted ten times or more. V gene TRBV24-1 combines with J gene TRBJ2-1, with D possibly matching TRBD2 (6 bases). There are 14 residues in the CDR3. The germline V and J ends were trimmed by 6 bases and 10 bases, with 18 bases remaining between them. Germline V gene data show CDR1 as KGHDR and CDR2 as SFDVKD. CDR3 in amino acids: CATSTGTPPGEQFF. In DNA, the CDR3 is TGTGCCACCAGTACCGGGACTCCCCCCGGAGAGCAGTTCTTC.

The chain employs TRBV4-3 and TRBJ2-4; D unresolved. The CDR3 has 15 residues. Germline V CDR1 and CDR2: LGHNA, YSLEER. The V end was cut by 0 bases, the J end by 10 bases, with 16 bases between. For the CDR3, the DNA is TGCGCCAGCAGCCAAGACACGGGCGCCTCGAGGATTCAGTACTTC. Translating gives CASSQDTGASRIQYF.

The chain's CDR3 is CASSVVAGGGGELFF. Here the CDR3 DNA reads TGTGCCAGCAGCGTAGTGGCGGGAGGCGGCGGGGAGCTGTTTTTT. The V and J genes are TRBV9 and TRBJ2-2; 8 positions match TRBD2. Per the germline V gene, CDR1 is SGDLS and CDR2 is YYNGEE. CDR3 length equals 15 residues. The V and J ends lost 0 bases and 7 bases, in that order; junction bases with no gene match: 5.

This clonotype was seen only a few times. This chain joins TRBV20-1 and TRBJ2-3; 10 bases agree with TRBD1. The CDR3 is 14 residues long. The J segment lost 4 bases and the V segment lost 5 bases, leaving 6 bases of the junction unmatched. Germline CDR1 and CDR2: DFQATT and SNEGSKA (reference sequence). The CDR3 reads CSAFRQGAADTQYF. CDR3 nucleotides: TGCAGTGCTTTCAGACAGGGGGCAGCAGATACGCAGTATTTT.

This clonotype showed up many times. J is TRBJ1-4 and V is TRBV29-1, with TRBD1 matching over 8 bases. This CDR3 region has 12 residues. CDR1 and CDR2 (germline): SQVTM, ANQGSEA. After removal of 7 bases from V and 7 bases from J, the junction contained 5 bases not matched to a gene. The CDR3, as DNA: TGCAGCGCCCTGGACAGGGCTGAAAAACTGTTTTTT. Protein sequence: CSALDRAEKLFF.

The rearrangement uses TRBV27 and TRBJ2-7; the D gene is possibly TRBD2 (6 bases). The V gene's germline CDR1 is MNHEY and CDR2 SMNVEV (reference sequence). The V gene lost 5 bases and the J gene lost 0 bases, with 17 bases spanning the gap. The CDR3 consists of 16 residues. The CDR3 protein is CASSGWWRENSYEQYF. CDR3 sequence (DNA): TGTGCCAGCAGTGGGTGGTGGAGGGAGAACTCCTACGAGCAGTACTTC.

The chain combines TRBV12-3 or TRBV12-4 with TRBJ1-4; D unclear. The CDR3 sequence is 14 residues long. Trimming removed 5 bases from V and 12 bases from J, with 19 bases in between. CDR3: CASSLPSLASELFF. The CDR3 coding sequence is TGTGCCAGCAGTCTCCCGTCCTTGGCGAGCGAACTGTTTTTT.

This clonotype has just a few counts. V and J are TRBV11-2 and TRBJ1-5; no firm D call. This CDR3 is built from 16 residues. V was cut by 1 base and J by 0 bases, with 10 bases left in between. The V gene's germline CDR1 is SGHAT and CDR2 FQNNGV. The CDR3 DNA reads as TGTGCCAGCAGCTTAGCGCTGGGCCATAGCAATCAGCCCCAGCATTTT. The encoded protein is CASSLALGHSNQPQHF.

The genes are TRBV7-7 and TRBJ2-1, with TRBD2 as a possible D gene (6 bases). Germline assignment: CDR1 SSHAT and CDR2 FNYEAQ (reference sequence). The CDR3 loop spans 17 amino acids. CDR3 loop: CASLPGRVTSSYNEQFF. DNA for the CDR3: TGTGCTAGTCTCCCGGGACGTGTGACTAGCTCCTACAATGAGCAGTTCTTC.